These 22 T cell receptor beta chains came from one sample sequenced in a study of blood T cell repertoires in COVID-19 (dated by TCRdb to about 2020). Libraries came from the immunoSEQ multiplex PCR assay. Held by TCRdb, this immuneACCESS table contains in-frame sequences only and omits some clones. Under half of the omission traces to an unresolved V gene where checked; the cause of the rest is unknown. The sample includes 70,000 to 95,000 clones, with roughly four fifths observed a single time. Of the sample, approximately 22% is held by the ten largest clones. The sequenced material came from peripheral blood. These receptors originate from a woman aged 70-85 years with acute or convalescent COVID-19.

The chain's CDR3 is CASSPSGEREQYF. CDR3 sequence (DNA): TGTGCCAGCAGCCCCAGCGGAGAGAGGGAGCAGTACTTC. The chain recombines TRBV28 with TRBJ2-7, with D possibly TRBD2 on 5 matching bases. This CDR3 comprises 13 residues. In germline, CDR1 is MDHEN, CDR2 SYDVKM. Trimming took off 6 bases at V and 7 bases at J, with 16 bases between the two ends.

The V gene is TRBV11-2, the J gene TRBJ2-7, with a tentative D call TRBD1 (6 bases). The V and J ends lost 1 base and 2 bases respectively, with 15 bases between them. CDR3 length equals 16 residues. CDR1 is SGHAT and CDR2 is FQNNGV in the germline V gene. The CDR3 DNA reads TGTGCCAGCAGCTTAGGGCCAGACAGGCCACCCTACGAGCAGTACTTC. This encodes CASSLGPDRPPYEQYF.

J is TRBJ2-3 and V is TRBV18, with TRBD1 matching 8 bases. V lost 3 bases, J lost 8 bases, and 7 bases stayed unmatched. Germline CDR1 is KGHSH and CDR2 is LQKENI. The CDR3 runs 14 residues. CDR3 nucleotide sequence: TGTGCCAGCTCACCGGACAGGGTTGGAGTTACGCAGTATTTT. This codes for CASSPDRVGVTQYF. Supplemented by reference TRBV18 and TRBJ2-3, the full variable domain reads NAGVMQNPRHLVRRRGQEARLRCSPMKGHSHVYWYRQLPEEGLKFMVYLQKENIIDESGMPKERFSAEFPKEGPSILRIQQVVRGDSAAYFCASSPDRVGVTQYFGPGTRLTVL.

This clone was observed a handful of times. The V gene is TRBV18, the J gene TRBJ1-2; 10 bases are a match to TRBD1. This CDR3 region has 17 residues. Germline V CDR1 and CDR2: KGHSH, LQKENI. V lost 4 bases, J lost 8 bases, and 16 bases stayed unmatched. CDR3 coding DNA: TGTGCCAGCTCACAGACCCCCTCCGGGACAGGGGCGGGAGGCTACACCTTC. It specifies CASSQTPSGTGAGGYTF.

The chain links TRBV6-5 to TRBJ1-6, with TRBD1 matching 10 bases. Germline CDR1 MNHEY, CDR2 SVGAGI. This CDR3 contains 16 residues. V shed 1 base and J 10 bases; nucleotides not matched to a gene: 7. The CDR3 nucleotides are TGTGCCAGCAGTTACTACGGGGACAGGGGAGGGTCACCCCTCCACTTT. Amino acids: CASSYYGDRGGSPLHF.

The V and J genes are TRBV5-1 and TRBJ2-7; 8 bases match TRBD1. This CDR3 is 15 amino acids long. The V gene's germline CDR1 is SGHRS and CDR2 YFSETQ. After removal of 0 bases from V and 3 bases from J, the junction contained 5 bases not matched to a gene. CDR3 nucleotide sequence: TGCGCCAGCAGCTTGGGACAGGGGTGGTTCTACGAGCAGTACTTC. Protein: CASSLGQGWFYEQYF.

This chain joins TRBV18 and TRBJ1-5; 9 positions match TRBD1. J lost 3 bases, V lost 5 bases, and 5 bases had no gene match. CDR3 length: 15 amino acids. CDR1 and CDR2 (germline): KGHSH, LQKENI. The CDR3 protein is CASSKGQGPNQPQHF. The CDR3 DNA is TGTGCCAGCTCAAAGGGACAGGGCCCCAATCAGCCCCAGCATTTT.

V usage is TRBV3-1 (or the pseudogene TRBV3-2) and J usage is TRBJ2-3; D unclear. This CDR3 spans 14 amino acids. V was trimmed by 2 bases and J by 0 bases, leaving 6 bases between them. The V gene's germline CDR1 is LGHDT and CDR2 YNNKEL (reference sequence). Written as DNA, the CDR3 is TGTGCCAGCAGCCAACTTTCGAGCACAGATACGCAGTATTTT. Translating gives CASSQLSSTDTQYF.

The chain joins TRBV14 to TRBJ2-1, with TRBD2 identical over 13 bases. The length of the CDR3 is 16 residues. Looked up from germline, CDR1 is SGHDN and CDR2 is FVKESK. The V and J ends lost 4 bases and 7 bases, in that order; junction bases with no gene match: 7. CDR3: CASSRVLAGGRNEQFF. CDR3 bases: TGTGCCAGCAGCCGGGTACTAGCGGGAGGGAGGAATGAGCAGTTCTTC.

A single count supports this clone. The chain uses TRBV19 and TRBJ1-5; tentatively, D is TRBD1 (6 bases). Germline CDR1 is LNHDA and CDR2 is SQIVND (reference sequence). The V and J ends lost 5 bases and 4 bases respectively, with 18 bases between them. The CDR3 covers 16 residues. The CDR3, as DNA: TGTGCCAGTAGTGAGGCGGGGGGCTTTGGGAATCAGCCCCAGCATTTT. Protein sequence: CASSEAGGFGNQPQHF.

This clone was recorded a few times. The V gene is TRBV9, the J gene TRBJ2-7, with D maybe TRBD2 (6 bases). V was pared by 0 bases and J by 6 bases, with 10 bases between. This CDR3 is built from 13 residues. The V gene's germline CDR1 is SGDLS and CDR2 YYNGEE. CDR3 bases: TGTGCCAGCAGCGTAGGCGGGAACGGCGAGCAGTACTTC. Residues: CASSVGGNGEQYF.

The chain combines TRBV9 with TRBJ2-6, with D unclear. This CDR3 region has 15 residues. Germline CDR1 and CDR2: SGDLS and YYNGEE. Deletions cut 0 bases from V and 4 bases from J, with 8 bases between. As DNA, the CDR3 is TGTGCCAGCAGCGTAGAAGCTGCCGGGGCCAACGTCCTGACTTTC. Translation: CASSVEAAGANVLTF.

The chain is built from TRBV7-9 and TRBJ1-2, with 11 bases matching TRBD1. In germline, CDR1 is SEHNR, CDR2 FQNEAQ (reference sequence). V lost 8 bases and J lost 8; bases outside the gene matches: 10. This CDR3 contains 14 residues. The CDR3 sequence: CASSDRGLTEGYTF. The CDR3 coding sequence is TGTGCCAGCTCGGACAGGGGGCTTACAGAAGGCTACACCTTC.

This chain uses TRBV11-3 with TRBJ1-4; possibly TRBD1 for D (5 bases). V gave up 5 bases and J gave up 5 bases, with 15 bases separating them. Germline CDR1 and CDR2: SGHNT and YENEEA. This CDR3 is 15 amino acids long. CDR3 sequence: CASSPYRNQNEKLFF. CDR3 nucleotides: TGTGCCAGCAGCCCCTACAGGAACCAAAATGAAAAACTGTTTTTT.

The CDR3 reads CASSLRFSPVGETQYF. CDR3 nucleotide sequence: TGTGCCAGCAGCTTGCGCTTTTCTCCGGTCGGGGAGACCCAGTACTTC. This rearrangement joins TRBV5-4 to TRBJ2-5; D is unresolved. Trimming pared 1 base from V and 5 bases from J, leaving 18 bases between. The CDR3 has 16 residues. Germline values: CDR1 SGHNT, CDR2 YYREEE (reference sequence).

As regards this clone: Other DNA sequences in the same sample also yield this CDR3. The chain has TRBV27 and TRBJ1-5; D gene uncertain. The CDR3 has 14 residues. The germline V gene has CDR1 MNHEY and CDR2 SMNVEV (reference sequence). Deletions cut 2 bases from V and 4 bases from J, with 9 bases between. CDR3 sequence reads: CASSLRTGNQPQHF. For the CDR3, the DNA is TGTGCCAGCAGTTTAAGGACGGGAAATCAGCCCCAGCATTTT.

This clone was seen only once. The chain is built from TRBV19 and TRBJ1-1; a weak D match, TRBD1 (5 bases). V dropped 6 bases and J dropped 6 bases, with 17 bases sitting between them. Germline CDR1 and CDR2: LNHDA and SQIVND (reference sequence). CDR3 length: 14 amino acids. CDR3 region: CASRSRGGWAEAFF. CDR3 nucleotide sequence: TGTGCCAGTAGATCCCGCGGGGGTTGGGCTGAAGCTTTCTTT.

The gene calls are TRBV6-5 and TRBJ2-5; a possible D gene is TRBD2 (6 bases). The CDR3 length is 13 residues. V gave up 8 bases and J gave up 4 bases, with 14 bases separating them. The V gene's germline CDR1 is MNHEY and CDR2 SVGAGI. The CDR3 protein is CASWRARGETQYF. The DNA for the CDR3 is TGTGCCAGCTGGAGGGCGCGCGGAGAGACCCAGTACTTC.

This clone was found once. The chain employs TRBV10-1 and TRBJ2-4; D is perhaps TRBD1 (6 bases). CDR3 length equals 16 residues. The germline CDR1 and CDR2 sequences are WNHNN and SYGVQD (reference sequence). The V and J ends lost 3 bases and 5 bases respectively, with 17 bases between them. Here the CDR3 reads CASSEGQTGRQNIQYF. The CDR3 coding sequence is TGCGCCAGCAGTGAAGGACAGACGGGGCGTCAAAACATTCAGTACTTC.

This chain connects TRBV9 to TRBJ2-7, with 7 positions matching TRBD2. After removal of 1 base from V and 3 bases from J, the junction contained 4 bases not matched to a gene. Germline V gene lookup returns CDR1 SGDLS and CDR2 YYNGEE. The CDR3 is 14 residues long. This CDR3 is CASSVRGGSYEQYF. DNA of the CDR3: TGTGCCAGCAGCGTACGGGGCGGGAGCTACGAGCAGTACTTC.

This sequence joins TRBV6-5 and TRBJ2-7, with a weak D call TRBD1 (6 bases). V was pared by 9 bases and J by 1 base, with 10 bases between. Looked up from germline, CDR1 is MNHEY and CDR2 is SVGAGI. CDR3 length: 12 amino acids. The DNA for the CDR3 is TGTGCCAGTGAGGGACAATCCTACGAGCAGTACTTC. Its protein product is CASEGQSYEQYF.

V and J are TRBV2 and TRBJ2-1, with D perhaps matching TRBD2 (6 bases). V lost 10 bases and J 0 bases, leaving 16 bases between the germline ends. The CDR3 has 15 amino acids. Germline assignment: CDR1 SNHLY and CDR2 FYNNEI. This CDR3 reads CATSRGLSSYNEQFF. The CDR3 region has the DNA TGTGCCACCTCGCGGGGCTTAAGCTCCTACAATGAGCAGTTCTTC. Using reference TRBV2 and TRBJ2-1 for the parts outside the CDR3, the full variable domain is EPEVTQTPSHQVTQMGQEVILRCVPISNHLYFYWYRQILGQKVEFLVSFYNNEISEKSEIFDDQFSVERPDGSNFTLKIRSTKLEDSAMYFCATSRGLSSYNEQFFGPGTRLTVL.